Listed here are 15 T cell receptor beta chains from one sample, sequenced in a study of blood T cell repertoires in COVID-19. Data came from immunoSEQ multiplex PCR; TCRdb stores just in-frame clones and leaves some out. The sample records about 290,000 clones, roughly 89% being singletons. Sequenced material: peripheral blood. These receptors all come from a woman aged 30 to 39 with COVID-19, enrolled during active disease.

CDR3 protein: CASSREWTNEKLFF. The CDR3 region has the DNA TGTGCCAGCAGTAGGGAGTGGACTAATGAAAAACTGTTTTTT. The chain couples TRBV6-5 to TRBJ1-4; D unclear. The CDR3 is 14 residues long. V lost 5 bases to trimming and J lost 2 bases, with 9 bases between them. Germline V gene sequence: CDR1 MNHEY, CDR2 SVGAGI.

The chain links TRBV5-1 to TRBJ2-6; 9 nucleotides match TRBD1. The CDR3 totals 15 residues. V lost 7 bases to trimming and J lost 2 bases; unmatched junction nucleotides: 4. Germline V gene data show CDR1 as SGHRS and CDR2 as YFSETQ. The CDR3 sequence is CASRDRAPGANVLTF. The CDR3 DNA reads TGCGCCAGCCGGGACAGGGCGCCTGGGGCCAACGTCCTGACTTTC. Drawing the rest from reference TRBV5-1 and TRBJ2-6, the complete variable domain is KAGVTQTPRYLIKTRGQQVTLSCSPISGHRSVSWYQQTPGQGLQFLFEYFSETQRNKGNFPGRFSGRQFSNSRSEMNVSTLELGDSALYLCASRDRAPGANVLTFGAGSRLTVL.

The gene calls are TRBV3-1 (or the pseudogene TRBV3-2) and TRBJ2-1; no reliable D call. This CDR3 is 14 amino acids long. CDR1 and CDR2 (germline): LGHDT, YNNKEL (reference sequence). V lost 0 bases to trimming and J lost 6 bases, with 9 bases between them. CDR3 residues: CASSQDYLVNEQFF. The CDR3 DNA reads TGTGCCAGCAGCCAAGACTACCTAGTCAATGAGCAGTTCTTC.

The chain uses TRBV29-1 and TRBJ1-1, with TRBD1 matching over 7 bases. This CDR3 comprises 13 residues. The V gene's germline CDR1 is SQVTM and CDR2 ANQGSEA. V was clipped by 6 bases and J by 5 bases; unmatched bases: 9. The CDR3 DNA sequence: TGCAGCGTAGGGACAGTCTTAACAACTGAAGCTTTCTTT. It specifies CSVGTVLTTEAFF.

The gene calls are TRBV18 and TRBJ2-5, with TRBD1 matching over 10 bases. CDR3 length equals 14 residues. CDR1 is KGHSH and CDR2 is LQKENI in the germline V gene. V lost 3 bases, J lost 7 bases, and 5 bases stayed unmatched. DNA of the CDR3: TGTGCCAGCTCACCGGGGACAGGGGAAGGGACCCAGTACTTC. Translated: CASSPGTGEGTQYF.

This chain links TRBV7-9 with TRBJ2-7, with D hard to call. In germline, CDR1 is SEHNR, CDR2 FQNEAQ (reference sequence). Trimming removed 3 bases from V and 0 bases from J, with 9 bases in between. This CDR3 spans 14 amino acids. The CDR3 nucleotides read TGTGCCAGCAGCTTGGTCCCGGGCTCCTACGAGCAGTACTTC. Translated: CASSLVPGSYEQYF.

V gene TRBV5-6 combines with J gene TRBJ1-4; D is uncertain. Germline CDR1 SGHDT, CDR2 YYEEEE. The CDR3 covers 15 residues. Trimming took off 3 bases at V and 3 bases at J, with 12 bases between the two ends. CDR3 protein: CASSYAGSANEKLFF. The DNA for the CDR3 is TGTGCCAGCAGCTATGCGGGGTCCGCTAATGAAAAACTGTTTTTT. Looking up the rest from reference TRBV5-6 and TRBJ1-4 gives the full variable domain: DAGVTQSPTHLIKTRGQQVTLRCSPKSGHDTVSWYQQALGQGPQFIFQYYEEEERQRGNFPDRFSGHQFPNYSSELNVNALLLGDSALYLCASSYAGSANEKLFFGSGTQLSVL.

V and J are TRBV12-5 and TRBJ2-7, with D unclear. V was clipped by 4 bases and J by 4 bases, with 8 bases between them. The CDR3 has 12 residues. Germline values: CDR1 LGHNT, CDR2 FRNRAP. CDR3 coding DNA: TGTGCTAGTGGTTCCCAGGAATACGAGCAGTACTTC. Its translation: CASGSQEYEQYF.

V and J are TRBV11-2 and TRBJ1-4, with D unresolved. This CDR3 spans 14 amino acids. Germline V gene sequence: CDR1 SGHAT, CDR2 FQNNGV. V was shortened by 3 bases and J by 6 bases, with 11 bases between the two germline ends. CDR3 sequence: CASSFGKPHEKLFF. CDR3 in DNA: TGTGCCAGCAGCTTTGGCAAACCTCATGAAAAACTGTTTTTT.

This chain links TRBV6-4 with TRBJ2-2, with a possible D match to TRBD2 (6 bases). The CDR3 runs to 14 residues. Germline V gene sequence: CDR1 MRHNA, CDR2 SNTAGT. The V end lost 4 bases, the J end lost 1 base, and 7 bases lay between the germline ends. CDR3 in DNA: TGTGCCAGCAGTGTGGGACTGAACACCGGGGAGCTGTTTTTT. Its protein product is CASSVGLNTGELFF.

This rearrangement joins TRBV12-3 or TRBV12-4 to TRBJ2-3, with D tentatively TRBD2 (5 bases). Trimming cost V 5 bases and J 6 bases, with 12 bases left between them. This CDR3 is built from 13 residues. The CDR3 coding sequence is TGTGCCAGCAGTACCCTAGCCGGGGATACGCAGTATTTT. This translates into CASSTLAGDTQYF.

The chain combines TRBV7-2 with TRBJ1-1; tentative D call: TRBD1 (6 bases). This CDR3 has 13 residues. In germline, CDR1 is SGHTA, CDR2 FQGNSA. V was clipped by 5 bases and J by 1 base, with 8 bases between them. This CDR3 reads CASSEGQNTEAFF. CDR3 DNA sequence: TGTGCCAGCAGCGAGGGACAGAACACTGAAGCTTTCTTT.

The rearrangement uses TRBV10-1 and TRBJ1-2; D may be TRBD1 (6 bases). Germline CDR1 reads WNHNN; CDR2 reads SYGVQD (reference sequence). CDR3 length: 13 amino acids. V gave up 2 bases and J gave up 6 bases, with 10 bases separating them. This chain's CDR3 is CASSEDRSHGYTF. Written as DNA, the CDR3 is TGCGCCAGCAGTGAGGACAGGAGCCATGGCTACACCTTC.

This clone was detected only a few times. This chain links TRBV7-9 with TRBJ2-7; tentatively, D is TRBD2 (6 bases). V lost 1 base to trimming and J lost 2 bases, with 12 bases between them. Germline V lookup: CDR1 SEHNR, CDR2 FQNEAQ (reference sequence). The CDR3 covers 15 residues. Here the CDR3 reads CASSLEEGSPYEQYF. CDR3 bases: TGTGCCAGCAGCTTAGAGGAGGGCAGCCCCTACGAGCAGTACTTC.

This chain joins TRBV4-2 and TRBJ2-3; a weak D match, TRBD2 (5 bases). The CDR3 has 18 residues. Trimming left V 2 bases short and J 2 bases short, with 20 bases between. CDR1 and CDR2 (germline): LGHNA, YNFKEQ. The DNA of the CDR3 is TGTGCCAGCAGCCAAACTAGGACTCAAATTTCTGCCACAGATACGCAGTATTTT. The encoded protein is CASSQTRTQISATDTQYF.